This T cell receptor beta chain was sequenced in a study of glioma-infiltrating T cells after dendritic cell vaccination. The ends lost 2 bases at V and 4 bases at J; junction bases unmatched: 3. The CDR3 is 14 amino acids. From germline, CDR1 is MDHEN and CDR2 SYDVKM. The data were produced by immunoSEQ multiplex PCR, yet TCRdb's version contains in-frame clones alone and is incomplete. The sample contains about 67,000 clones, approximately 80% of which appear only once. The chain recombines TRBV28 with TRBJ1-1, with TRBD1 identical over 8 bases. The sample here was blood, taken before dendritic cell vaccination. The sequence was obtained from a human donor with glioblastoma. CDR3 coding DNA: TGTGCCAGCAGTTTAGGCACAGGGGGCACTGAAGCTTTCTTT. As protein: CASSLGTGGTEAFF. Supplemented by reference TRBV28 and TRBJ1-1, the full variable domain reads DVKVTQSSRYLVKRTGEKVFLECVQDMDHENMFWYRQDPGLGLRLIYFSYDVKMKEKGDIPEGYSVSREKKERFSLILESASTNQTSMYLCASSLGTGGTEAFFGQGTRLTVV.